These 19 T cell receptor beta chains originate from one sample sequenced in a study of T-cell memory formation after mild COVID-19. TCRdb called the 5' RACE reads again in MiXCR, with one record for every CDR3 protein. The sample consists of about 190,000 distinct CDR3 sequences, approximately 20% of them appearing once. Material for sequencing was PBMCs or a T cell subset sorted from them (not recorded which). The source is an adult woman who had mild COVID-19 (a few samples of this study predate the infection). Cell type and time point are not known.

The chain couples TRBV7-2 to TRBJ2-5, with D tentatively TRBD1 (6 bases). Germline assignment: CDR1 SGHTA and CDR2 FQGNSA. V lost 5 bases, J lost 5 bases, and 12 bases lay in between. The CDR3 extends over 13 amino acids. DNA of the CDR3: TGTGCCAGCAGCAAGGAGAGGGGGGAGACCCAGTACTTC. Residues: CASSKERGETQYF.

The V call is TRBV7-2, the J call TRBJ2-3; D call uncertain. The germline CDR1 and CDR2 sequences are SGHTA and FQGNSA. This CDR3 contains 15 residues. Deletions cut 6 bases from V and 2 bases from J, with 15 bases between. The CDR3: CASSWWTDATDTQYF. For the CDR3, the DNA is TGTGCCAGCAGTTGGTGGACGGATGCCACAGATACGCAGTATTTT.

This rearrangement joins TRBV12-3 or TRBV12-4 to TRBJ2-2; 14 nucleotides align to TRBD2. V dropped 5 bases and J dropped 7; count of bases not matched to a gene: 15. The CDR3 length is 19 residues. CDR3 loop: CASSLSPGTSGRPLGELFF. CDR3 in DNA: TGTGCCAGCAGTCTCTCACCCGGGACTAGCGGGAGACCCCTCGGGGAGCTGTTTTTT.

This sequence joins TRBV20-1 and TRBJ2-3; D unclear. The CDR3 contains 11 residues. Germline assignment: CDR1 DFQATT and CDR2 SNEGSKA (reference sequence). V was cut by 5 bases and J by 5 bases, with 8 bases left in between. In DNA form, the CDR3 reads TGCAGTGCTTACTCTGAAGATACGCAGTATTTT. Translation: CSAYSEDTQYF.

This chain connects TRBV6-1 to TRBJ2-5, with 9 bases matching TRBD1. J lost 8 bases, V lost 4 bases, and 2 bases had no gene match. The CDR3 contains 12 residues. Germline CDR1 and CDR2: MNHNS and SASEGT. CDR3 DNA: TGTGCCAGCAGTGGACAGGGGGAAACCCAGTACTTC. It encodes CASSGQGETQYF.

There are a few counts of this clonotype. This sequence joins TRBV5-5 and TRBJ2-3, with unresolved D. V was clipped by 2 bases and J by 6 bases, with 10 bases between them. The CDR3 runs 13 residues. Germline CDR1 and CDR2: SGHKS and YYEKEE (reference sequence). CDR3 sequence (DNA): TGTGCCAGCAGCTTTACAGAATACGATACGCAGTATTTT. Translating it yields CASSFTEYDTQYF.

This clonotype was observed a handful of times. This sequence joins TRBV12-3 or TRBV12-4 and TRBJ1-2; 11 nucleotides line up with TRBD1. V was clipped by 6 bases and J by 8 bases; unmatched bases: 5. The CDR3 is made up of 13 amino acids. CDR3 region: CASSLDRGRGYTF. The CDR3 DNA follows: TGTGCCAGCAGCCTGGACAGGGGGCGAGGCTACACCTTC.

J is TRBJ1-2 and V is TRBV7-8; 7 nucleotides match TRBD1. The CDR3 has 16 amino acids. J gave up 4 bases and V 0 bases, and 8 bases lay outside the gene matches. From germline, CDR1 is SGHVS and CDR2 FQNEAQ. This chain's CDR3 is CASSLATGRLGYGYTF. DNA of the CDR3: TGTGCCAGCAGCTTAGCGACAGGGCGGCTCGGCTATGGCTACACCTTC.

This clonotype was observed a few times. It may be a read error: a sequence one base away is much more abundant. The rearrangement uses TRBV7-3 and TRBJ2-2; 10 bases are shared with TRBD1. Germline CDR1 is SGHTA and CDR2 is FQGTGA. V lost 4 bases to trimming and J lost 3 bases; unmatched junction nucleotides: 2. There are 15 residues in the CDR3. DNA for the CDR3: TGTGCCAGCAGCTCCGGGACAGGGGACACCGGGGAGCTGTTTTTT. It yields the protein CASSSGTGDTGELFF.

This clonotype was counted a single time. The chain uses TRBV5-1 and TRBJ2-4; D ambiguous. V gave up 4 bases and J gave up 5 bases, with 13 bases separating them. This CDR3 is 14 amino acids long. The V gene's germline CDR1 is SGHRS and CDR2 YFSETQ. CDR3 region: CASSPDPPQNIQYF. In nucleotides, the CDR3 is TGCGCCAGCAGCCCGGACCCCCCACAAAACATTCAGTACTTC.

The CDR3 region is CAFLGGTGELFF. The CDR3 bases are TGTGCCTTTTTAGGGGGGACCGGGGAGCTGTTTTTT. This rearrangement joins TRBV30 to TRBJ2-2; D possibly uses TRBD1 or TRBD2 (6 bases each). In germline, CDR1 is GTSNPN, CDR2 SVGIG (reference sequence). The CDR3 has 12 amino acids. V shed 7 bases and J shed 5 bases, with 11 bases lying between them.

The chain has TRBV20-1 and TRBJ2-7; 7 bases are shared with TRBD2. CDR1 is DFQATT, CDR2 SNEGSKA, per germline (reference sequence). The CDR3 extends over 14 amino acids. V trimming: 0 bases; J trimming: 3 bases; junction bases outside the gene matches: 5. DNA of the CDR3: TGCAGTGCTAGAGAGGGCGGGAGTCTCTACGAGCAGTACTTC. Its protein product is CSAREGGSLYEQYF.

The chain uses TRBV29-1 and TRBJ2-7; 9 nucleotides line up with TRBD1. The CDR3 sequence is 13 residues long. With 8 bases clipped from V and 7 bases from J, the junction kept 12 bases outside the gene matches. Germline CDR1 is SQVTM and CDR2 is ANQGSEA. The CDR3 loop is CSIRLQGAGEQYF. DNA for the CDR3: TGCAGCATTCGTCTACAGGGGGCGGGGGAGCAGTACTTC.

The rearrangement uses TRBV12-3 or TRBV12-4 and TRBJ1-2, with 8 bases aligning to TRBD1. V lost 9 bases, J lost 2 bases, and 8 bases stayed unmatched. The CDR3 loop spans 14 amino acids. CDR3 in DNA: TGTGCCAGTACTCACAGGGGGTGGAACTATGGCTACACCTTC. Translated, it gives CASTHRGWNYGYTF.

V gene TRBV24-1 combines with J gene TRBJ2-3; D call uncertain. In germline, CDR1 is KGHDR, CDR2 SFDVKD. The CDR3 loop spans 15 amino acids. Trimming took 3 bases from V and 2 from J, leaving 11 bases between them. The CDR3 protein is CATSDPTTPTDTQYF. In DNA form, the CDR3 reads TGTGCCACCAGTGATCCAACTACCCCCACAGATACGCAGTATTTT.

This clonotype was seen only a few times. The V call is TRBV20-1, the J call TRBJ2-1; the D gene is possibly TRBD1 (6 bases). The CDR3 contains 13 residues. The germline V and J ends were trimmed by 3 bases and 14 bases, with 20 bases remaining between them. The germline V gene has CDR1 DFQATT and CDR2 SNEGSKA (reference sequence). The CDR3 reads CSARAQTGEVKFF. DNA for the CDR3: TGCAGTGCTAGGGCGCAGACAGGAGAAGTGAAGTTCTTC.

This rearrangement joins TRBV4-3 to TRBJ2-1, with 10 bases identical to TRBD2. This CDR3 has 17 amino acids. The junction had 9 bases not matched to a gene; V was cut back by 4 bases and J by 3 bases. In germline, CDR1 is LGHNA, CDR2 YSLEER. Here the CDR3 DNA reads TGCGCCAGCAGCCGACGACACGGACTAGCGGACTACAATGAGCAGTTCTTC. Its translation: CASSRRHGLADYNEQFF.

This clonotype has a count of ten or more. CDR3 DNA: TGTGCCAGCAGCTTATCAGGGAACACTGAAGCTTTCTTT. This sequence encodes CASSLSGNTEAFF. The genes are TRBV7-9 and TRBJ1-1; unclear D gene. The CDR3 loop spans 13 amino acids. Trimming took 2 bases from V and 1 from J, leaving 5 bases between them. CDR1 is SEHNR, CDR2 FQNEAQ, per germline (reference sequence).

This clonotype has a handful of counts. The chain has TRBV7-9 and TRBJ2-1, with no clear D. Looked up from germline, CDR1 is SEHNR and CDR2 is FQNEAQ (reference sequence). V lost 0 bases and J lost 4, with 10 bases in between. The CDR3 loop spans 15 amino acids. The CDR3 protein is CASSLAYERYNEQFF. Here the CDR3 DNA reads TGTGCCAGCAGCTTAGCCTACGAGCGATACAATGAGCAGTTCTTC. The entire variable domain, with the rest obtained from reference TRBV7-9 and TRBJ2-1, is as follows: DTGVSQNPRHKITKRGQNVTFRCDPISEHNRLYWYRQTLGQGPEFLTYFQNEAQLEKSRLLSDRFSAERPKGSFSTLEIQRTEQGDSAMYLCASSLAYERYNEQFFGPGTRLTVL.